This TCR beta chain was found in a study of Ad26.COV2.S vaccination and SARS-CoV-2 variants. Study findings and constraints: Substantial breadth in spike-specific CD8+ and CD4+ T cell responses was reportedly seen after vaccination.

This clone was observed once. The antigen is not known. Specified treatment: roughly 19 received Ad26.COV2.S at low or high dose, single or two shots; about 5 received placebo; per-sample allocation not given. The investigators took samples on day 63 after the first vaccine or placebo injection. Only in-frame clones appear in the TCRdb table, and some are missing; sequencing was by immunoSEQ multiplex PCR. The sample has some 500,000 clones, roughly 87% seen once; the top ten hold 2.5%. Sequenced material: peripheral blood, taken in a trial of Ad26.COV2.S vaccine versus placebo. This TCR was sampled from a person aged 18 to 65 who received the Ad26.COV2.S COVID-19 vaccine or a placebo.

Written as DNA, the CDR3 is TGCGCCAGCAGCCGGCAACAGGGCCTCGACACCATATATTTT. Residues: CASSRQQGLDTIYF. The chain uses TRBV4-3 and TRBJ1-3, with a possible D match to TRBD1 (6 bases). The CDR3 is 14 residues long. Germline V gene sequence: CDR1 LGHNA, CDR2 YSLEER. Trimming cost V 4 bases and J 8 bases, with 15 bases left between them.